This entry lists 11 T cell receptor beta chains sequenced from one sample in a study of T cells in Graves' hyperthyroidism and ophthalmopathy. RNA transcripts served as the template for amplifying TCR beta CDR3 regions. The HTBI primer set served for first-round RT-PCR of the TCR CDR3. TCRdb processed the multiplex PCR reads anew with MiXCR; each CDR3 protein has one entry. The sample shows some 200,000 distinct CDR3 sequences, about a sixth of them seen only once. The sample comprised blood. These TCRs come from a woman between 45 and 65 years old with Graves' hyperthyroidism.

The chain carries TRBV20-1 and TRBJ1-2; no clear D. Trimming cost V 5 bases and J 4 bases, with 14 bases left between them. This CDR3 contains 13 residues. Germline V gene lookup returns CDR1 DFQATT and CDR2 SNEGSKA (reference sequence). The CDR3 reads CSAHPGRIYGYTF. The CDR3 nucleotides are TGCAGTGCTCATCCCGGCAGGATCTATGGCTACACCTTC.

Many counts were recorded for this clonotype. The CDR3: CASTKTGTGGAAFF. DNA for the CDR3: TGTGCCAGCACCAAAACCGGGACAGGGGGTGCAGCTTTCTTT. The genes are TRBV6-1 and TRBJ1-1; 11 nucleotides agree with TRBD1. Germline trimming cut 7 bases from V and 10 bases from J; bases unmatched to any gene: 11. This CDR3 spans 14 amino acids. Germline loops: CDR1 MNHNS, CDR2 SASEGT.

This clonotype was seen only a few times. The chain employs TRBV29-1 and TRBJ2-7; D call uncertain. The CDR3 length is 12 residues. Looked up from germline, CDR1 is SQVTM and CDR2 is ANQGSEA. Trimming stripped 5 bases from V and 3 bases from J, with 11 bases between. CDR3 nucleotide sequence: TGCAGCGTTCCCCTATCGGTCTACGAGCAGTACTTC. Amino acids: CSVPLSVYEQYF.

This clonotype was seen at least ten times. The chain combines TRBV20-1 with TRBJ2-1; 11 bases match TRBD2. CDR3 length: 13 residues. The germline gives CDR1 DFQATT, CDR2 SNEGSKA (reference sequence). The ends lost 6 bases at V and 4 bases at J; junction bases unmatched: 2. The CDR3 nucleotides are TGCAGTGCACTAGCGGGAGTGTACAATGAGCAGTTCTTC. Translation gives CSALAGVYNEQFF.

This clonotype was counted ten times or more. The rearrangement uses TRBV15 and TRBJ2-7, with D perhaps TRBD1 (6 bases). CDR1 is LNHNV, CDR2 YYDKDF, per germline (reference sequence). The CDR3 spans 14 residues. The V and J ends lost 4 bases and 2 bases respectively, with 12 bases between them. The CDR3 sequence is CATSTRQDAYEQYF. For the CDR3, the DNA is TGTGCCACCAGCACGAGACAGGACGCCTACGAGCAGTACTTC.

The DNA of the CDR3 is TGCGCCAGCAGCGAACAGGGGAACACCGGGGAGCTGTTTTTT. It specifies CASSEQGNTGELFF. This rearrangement joins TRBV10-2 to TRBJ2-2; a weak D match, TRBD1 (6 bases). The CDR3 is 14 residues long. Germline V gives CDR1 WSHSY, CDR2 SAAADI. V lost 6 bases and J lost 1, with 9 bases in between.

The chain couples TRBV28 to TRBJ2-7, with D possibly matching TRBD2 (6 bases). Trimming pared 6 bases from V and 0 bases from J, leaving 18 bases between. Germline V gives CDR1 MDHEN, CDR2 SYDVKM. The CDR3 loop spans 16 amino acids. The CDR3 loop reads CASSPYIGSGSYEQYF. In DNA form, the CDR3 reads TGTGCCAGCAGCCCATACATTGGTAGCGGCTCCTACGAGCAGTACTTC.

Many counts were recorded for this clonotype. This sequence joins TRBV28 and TRBJ1-3; no firm D call. Germline CDR1 reads MDHEN; CDR2 reads SYDVKM. This CDR3 is 16 amino acids long. Trimming removed 6 bases at V and 0 bases at J, with 15 bases between. The CDR3 region is CASSPSGWPSGNTIYF. The CDR3 DNA follows: TGTGCCAGCAGCCCGTCGGGATGGCCCTCTGGAAACACCATATATTTT. The whole variable domain, remainder taken from reference TRBV28 and TRBJ1-3, is DVKVTQSSRYLVKRTGEKVFLECVQDMDHENMFWYRQDPGLGLRLIYFSYDVKMKEKGDIPEGYSVSREKKERFSLILESASTNQTSMYLCASSPSGWPSGNTIYFGEGSWLTVV.

This clonotype was observed at least ten times. J is TRBJ1-1 and V is TRBV2; the match to TRBD1 covers 7 bases. The length of the CDR3 is 15 residues. V dropped 5 bases and J dropped 9; count of bases not matched to a gene: 15. Looked up from germline, CDR1 is SNHLY and CDR2 is FYNNEI. CDR3 sequence (DNA): TGTGCCAGCAGTAGTGAATTGGGGACAGCATTAAAAGCTTTCTTT. Protein: CASSSELGTALKAFF.

This chain links TRBV19 with TRBJ1-2; no clear D gene. This CDR3 has 15 amino acids. The V and J ends lost 4 bases and 3 bases respectively, with 15 bases between them. The germline gives CDR1 LNHDA, CDR2 SQIVND (reference sequence). The chain's CDR3 is CASSTDGSPYYGYTF. The CDR3 DNA follows: TGTGCCAGTAGTACGGACGGATCCCCTTACTATGGCTACACCTTC.

This clonotype was detected ten times or more. V gene TRBV4-1 combines with J gene TRBJ1-2; no reliable D call. Between the trimmed V and J ends, which lost 1 base and 7 bases, there was a span of 13 bases. The V gene's germline CDR1 is MGHRA and CDR2 YSYEKL. The CDR3 extends over 14 amino acids. The CDR3 reads CASSQGRDSIGYTF. As DNA, the CDR3 is TGCGCCAGCAGCCAAGGGAGGGATAGTATTGGCTACACCTTC.